Listed below are T cell receptor beta chains from one sample, sequenced in a study of cytomegalovirus exposure and HLA in healthy donors. Clones were sequenced by immunoSEQ multiplex PCR, and TCRdb holds only the in-frame ones, with some missing. Its listing shows tens of thousands of clones. The sequenced material came from PBMCs. These TCRs come from a woman aged 40-49 years in good health and CMV-seronegative. The CDR3 runs from the conserved cysteine through the conserved F or W. Fields, in order: J gene, D gene, V gene, CDR3 protein, CDR3 DNA. The D gene is left open where the match is weak.

>TRBJ2-7|.|TRBV9
CASSVGGSAYEQYF
TGTGCCAGCAGCGTAGGTGGCAGCGCCTACGAGCAGTACTTC
>TRBJ2-7|TRBD2|TRBV19
CASMGTSGGSREQYF
TGTGCCAGTATGGGGACTAGCGGGGGGAGCAGAGAGCAGTACTTC
>TRBJ2-5|TRBD2|TRBV5-1
CASSLTPGLAGETQYF
TGCGCCAGCAGCCTCACACCGGGACTAGCGGGAGAGACCCAGTACTTC
>TRBJ1-3|.|TRBV11-1
CASSLNGVPGNTIYF
TGTGCCAGCAGCTTAAACGGGGTACCTGGAAACACCATATATTTT
>TRBJ2-1|TRBD2|TRBV5-1
CASSSLAGGWNEQFF
TGCGCCAGCAGCTCTTTAGCGGGGGGCTGGAATGAGCAGTTCTTC
>TRBJ2-1|TRBD2|TRBV7-3
CASSLIAGAYRGEQFF
TGTGCCAGCAGCTTAATAGCGGGAGCGTATAGGGGTGAGCAGTTCTTC
>TRBJ2-6|.|TRBV19
CASSSKGAGANVLTF
TGTGCCAGTAGTTCGAAGGGGGCTGGGGCCAACGTCCTGACTTTC
>TRBJ1-1|TRBD1|TRBV2
CASSPQGENTEAFF
TGTGCCAGCAGTCCACAGGGGGAGAACACTGAAGCTTTCTTT
>TRBJ1-6|TRBD1|TRBV4-3
CASSRDPDRGNSPLHF
TGCGCCAGCAGTCGGGACCCTGACAGGGGAAATTCACCCCTCCACTTT
>TRBJ2-7|.|TRBV6-6
CASSYVPRALSYEQYF
TGTGCCAGCAGTTACGTGCCTAGAGCTCTCTCCTACGAGCAGTACTTC
>TRBJ1-1|TRBD1|TRBV5-1
CASSLGGQGPVGTEAFF
TGCGCCAGCAGCTTGGGGGGACAGGGCCCGGTGGGCACTGAAGCTTTCTTT
>TRBJ1-2|TRBD1|TRBV6-6
CASESPGTGIDGYTF
TGTGCCAGCGAGAGCCCCGGGACAGGGATCGATGGCTACACCTTC
>TRBJ2-3|TRBD2|TRBV18
CASSPRRGSGGAVDTQYF
TGTGCCAGCTCACCAAGGAGGGGAAGCGGGGGGGCCGTGGATACGCAGTATTTT
>TRBJ2-7|TRBD1|TRBV18
CASSPNSPGQGAGEQYF
TGTGCCAGCTCACCAAATAGTCCGGGACAGGGGGCGGGTGAGCAGTACTTC
>TRBJ2-2|.|TRBV19
CASPRRENTGELFF
TGTGCCAGTCCTCGGAGAGAGAACACCGGGGAGCTGTTTTTT
>TRBJ1-1|.|TRBV10-2
CASRRGEGTEAFF
TGCGCCTCCCGGCGGGGGGAGGGCACTGAAGCTTTCTTT
>TRBJ2-5|TRBD2|TRBV4-1
CASSQLVLAGETQYF
TGCGCCAGCAGCCAACTCGTGCTAGCGGGAGAGACCCAGTACTTC
>TRBJ1-2|TRBD1|TRBV18
CASSPVGQGAPWYGYTF
TGTGCCAGCTCACCGGTGGGACAGGGGGCGCCATGGTATGGCTACACCTTC
>TRBJ1-3|.|TRBV4-2
CASSQDGAREFSGNTIYF
TGTGCCAGCAGCCAAGATGGGGCGCGGGAATTCTCTGGAAACACCATATATTTT
>TRBJ1-1|TRBD1|TRBV5-1
CASSLGAGTGGLGTEAFF
TGCGCCAGCAGCTTGGGGGCCGGGACAGGGGGCCTGGGCACTGAAGCTTTCTTT